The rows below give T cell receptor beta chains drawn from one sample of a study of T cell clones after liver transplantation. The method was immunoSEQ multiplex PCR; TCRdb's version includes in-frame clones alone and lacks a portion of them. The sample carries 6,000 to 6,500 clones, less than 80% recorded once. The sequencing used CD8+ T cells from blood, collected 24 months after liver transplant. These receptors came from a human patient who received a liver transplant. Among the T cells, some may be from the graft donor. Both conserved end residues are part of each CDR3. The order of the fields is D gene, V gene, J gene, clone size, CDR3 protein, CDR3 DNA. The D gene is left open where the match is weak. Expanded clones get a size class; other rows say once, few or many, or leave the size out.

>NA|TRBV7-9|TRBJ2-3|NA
CASSLVETTSTDTQYF
TGTGCCAGCAGCTTAGTGGAGACCACTAGCACAGATACGCAGTATTTT
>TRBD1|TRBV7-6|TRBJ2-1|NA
CASSPGTGNFNEQFF
TGTGCCAGCAGCCCCGGGACAGGGAATTTCAATGAGCAGTTCTTC
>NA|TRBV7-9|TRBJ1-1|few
CASSLELNTEAFF
TGTGCCAGCAGCTTAGAGCTGAACACTGAAGCTTTCTTT
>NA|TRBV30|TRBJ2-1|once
CAWSDDGNYNEQFF
TGTGCCTGGAGTGATGACGGTAATTACAATGAGCAGTTCTTC
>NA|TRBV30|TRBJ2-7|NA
CAWSVGLELEQYF
TGTGCCTGGAGTGTAGGACTCGAGCTCGAGCAGTACTTC
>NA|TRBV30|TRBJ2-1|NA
CAWSERAGFEQFF
TGTGCCTGGAGTGAGAGGGCAGGGTTTGAGCAGTTCTTC
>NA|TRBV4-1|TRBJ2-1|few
CASSQEAFNYEQFF
TGCGCCAGCAGCCAAGAGGCCTTTAACTATGAGCAGTTCTTC
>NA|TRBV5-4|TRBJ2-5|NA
CASSRGLAQETQYF
TGTGCCAGCAGCCGCGGACTCGCGCAAGAGACCCAGTACTTC
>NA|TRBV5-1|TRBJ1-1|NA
CASSLGFGARNTEAFF
TGCGCCAGCAGCTTGGGATTCGGGGCGAGGAACACTGAAGCTTTCTTT
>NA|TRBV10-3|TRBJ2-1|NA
CAISESATREQFF
TGTGCCATCAGTGAGTCGGCCACCCGAGAGCAGTTCTTC
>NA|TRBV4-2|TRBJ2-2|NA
CASRPISPLDHNTGELFF
TGTGCCAGCAGGCCTATATCCCCACTAGATCATAACACCGGGGAGCTGTTTTTT
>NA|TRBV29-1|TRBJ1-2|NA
CSVRGDGYGYTF
TGCAGCGTTCGGGGCGATGGCTATGGCTACACCTTC
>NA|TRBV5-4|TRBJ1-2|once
CASSYLSGYTF
TGTGCCAGCAGCTACCTTTCCGGCTACACCTTC
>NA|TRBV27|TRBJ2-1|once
CASCGVGEQFF
TGTGCCAGCTGTGGGGTGGGAGAGCAGTTCTTC
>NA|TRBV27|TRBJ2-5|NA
CASSKQETQYF
TGTGCCAGCAGCAAACAAGAGACCCAGTACTTC
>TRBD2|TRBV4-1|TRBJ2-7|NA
CASSPRTSGSYEQYF
TGCGCCAGCAGCCCTAGGACTAGCGGGAGCTACGAGCAGTACTTC
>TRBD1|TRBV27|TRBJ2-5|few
CASSEHLGTDLETQYF
TGTGCCAGCAGTGAACACCTCGGGACAGACCTAGAGACCCAGTACTTC
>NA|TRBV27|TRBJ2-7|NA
CASTRRDGGEQYF
TGTGCCAGCACACGACGGGACGGCGGCGAGCAGTACTTC
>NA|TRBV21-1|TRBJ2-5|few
CASSRDRALETQYF
TGTGCCAGCAGCAGAGACCGGGCCCTCGAGACCCAGTACTTC
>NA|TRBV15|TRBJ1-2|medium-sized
CATSRDGGAYTF
TGTGCCACCAGCAGAGATGGAGGGGCCTACACCTTC
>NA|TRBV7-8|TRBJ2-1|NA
CASSLPPGEQFF
TGTGCCAGCAGCTTACCACCAGGTGAGCAGTTCTTC
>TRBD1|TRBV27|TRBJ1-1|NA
CASSRTGRFGSFF
TGTGCCAGCAGTCGGACAGGGCGATTCGGGTCTTTCTTT
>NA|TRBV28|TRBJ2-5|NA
CASDPGVGGETQYF
TGTGCCAGCGACCCCGGGGTAGGTGGGGAGACCCAGTACTTC
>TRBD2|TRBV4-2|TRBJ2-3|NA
CASSPGLAGGLGTDTQYF
TGTGCCAGCAGCCCCGGACTAGCGGGGGGTCTAGGCACAGATACGCAGTATTTT
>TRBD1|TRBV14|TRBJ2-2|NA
CASSVYSTGGWELFF
TGTGCCAGCAGCGTATACTCTACAGGGGGCTGGGAGCTGTTTTTT
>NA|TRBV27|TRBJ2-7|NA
CASSLAGQGHEQYF
TGTGCCAGCAGTTTAGCAGGGCAAGGGCACGAGCAGTACTTC
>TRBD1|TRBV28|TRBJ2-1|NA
CASSFRGGAYNEQFF
TGTGCCAGCAGTTTTAGAGGGGGCGCTTACAATGAGCAGTTCTTC
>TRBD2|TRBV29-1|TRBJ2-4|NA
CSVEDGTSGGIQYF
TGCAGCGTTGAAGATGGGACTAGCGGCGGCATTCAGTACTTC
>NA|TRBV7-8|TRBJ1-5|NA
CASSFGGDRRNQPQHF
TGTGCCAGCAGCTTCGGGGGTGACAGGAGGAATCAGCCCCAGCATTTT
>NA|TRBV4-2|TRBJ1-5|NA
CASSQDNSQPQHF
TGTGCCAGCAGCCAAGATAACAGTCAGCCCCAGCATTTT
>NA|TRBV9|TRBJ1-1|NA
CASSASPPYSIRQVATEAFF
TGTGCCAGCAGCGCCTCACCTCCGTACTCCATTCGACAGGTGGCCACTGAAGCTTTCTTT
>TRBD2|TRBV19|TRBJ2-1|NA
CASRTSGNYNEQFF
TGTGCCAGTAGAACTAGCGGGAACTACAATGAGCAGTTCTTC
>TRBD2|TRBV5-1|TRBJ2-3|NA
CASSSSGGSSFTDTQYF
TGCGCCAGCAGCTCCTCGGGGGGGTCCTCCTTCACAGATACGCAGTATTTT
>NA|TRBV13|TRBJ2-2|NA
CASSLFQGRSAGELFF
TGTGCCAGCAGTTTGTTCCAGGGGAGGTCAGCCGGGGAGCTGTTTTTT
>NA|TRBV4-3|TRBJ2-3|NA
CASSQDKDWGTQYF
TGCGCCAGCAGCCAAGATAAAGACTGGGGTACGCAGTATTTT
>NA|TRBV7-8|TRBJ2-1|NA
CASSPGVGNEQFF
TGTGCCAGCAGCCCCGGCGTTGGGAATGAGCAGTTCTTC
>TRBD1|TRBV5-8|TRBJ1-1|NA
CASTMGQWPNTEAFF
TGTGCCAGCACCATGGGACAGTGGCCTAACACTGAAGCTTTCTTT
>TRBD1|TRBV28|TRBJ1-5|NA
CASSLNRGDQPQHF
TGTGCCAGCAGTTTAAACAGGGGTGATCAGCCCCAGCATTTT
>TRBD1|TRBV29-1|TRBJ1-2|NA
CSEGTGDLYGYTF
TGCAGCGAGGGGACAGGGGACCTCTATGGCTACACCTTC
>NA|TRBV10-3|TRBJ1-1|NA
CAISETQMNTEAFF
TGTGCCATCAGTGAGACACAGATGAACACTGAAGCTTTCTTT
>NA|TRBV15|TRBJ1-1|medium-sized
CATSRFEEGLDTEAFF
TGTGCCACCAGCAGATTCGAGGAGGGCTTGGACACTGAAGCTTTCTTT
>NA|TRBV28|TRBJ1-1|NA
CASSFVWGVPHRNTEAFF
TGTGCCAGCAGTTTTGTCTGGGGGGTTCCGCATCGGAACACTGAAGCTTTCTTT
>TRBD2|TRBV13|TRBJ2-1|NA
CASSARDYYNEQFF
TGTGCCAGCAGCGCCCGGGACTATTACAATGAGCAGTTCTTC
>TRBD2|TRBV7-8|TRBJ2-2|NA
CASSYPATSGSVGELFF
TGTGCCAGCAGTTACCCCGCGACTAGCGGGAGCGTCGGGGAGCTGTTTTTT
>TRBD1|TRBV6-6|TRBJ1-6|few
CASSPDRDYNSPLHF
TGTGCCAGCAGCCCGGACAGGGACTATAATTCACCCCTCCACTTT
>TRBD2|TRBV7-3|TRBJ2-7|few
CASSLSLAGYDEQYF
TGTGCCAGCAGCTTAAGTCTAGCGGGTTACGACGAGCAGTACTTC
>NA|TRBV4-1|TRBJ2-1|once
CASSDPTASEQFF
TGCGCCAGCAGCGACCCAACTGCGTCTGAGCAGTTCTTC
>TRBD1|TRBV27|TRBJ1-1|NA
CASSSTYGGQVNTEAFF
TGTGCCAGCAGTTCGACTTACGGGGGACAGGTGAACACTGAAGCTTTCTTT
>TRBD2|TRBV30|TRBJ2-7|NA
CAWTVLSGASYEQYF
TGTGCCTGGACCGTACTTAGCGGGGCATCCTACGAGCAGTACTTC
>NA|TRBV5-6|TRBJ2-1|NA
CASSGQTNYNEQFF
TGTGCCAGCAGCGGACAAACTAACTACAATGAGCAGTTCTTC
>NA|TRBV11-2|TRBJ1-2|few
CASSLGHVGGYTF
TGTGCCAGCAGCTTAGGACACGTCGGAGGCTACACCTTC
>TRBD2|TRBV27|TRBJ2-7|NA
CASSPPLAGGLEQYF
TGTGCCAGCAGTCCGCCACTAGCGGGGGGGCTCGAGCAGTACTTC
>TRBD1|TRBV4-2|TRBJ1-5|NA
CASSQEWPTGVYSNQPQHF
TGTGCCAGCAGCCAAGAGTGGCCTACAGGGGTCTATAGCAATCAGCCCCAGCATTTT
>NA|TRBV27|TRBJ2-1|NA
CASSFSTQNEQFF
TGTGCCAGCAGTTTCTCGACTCAGAATGAGCAGTTCTTC